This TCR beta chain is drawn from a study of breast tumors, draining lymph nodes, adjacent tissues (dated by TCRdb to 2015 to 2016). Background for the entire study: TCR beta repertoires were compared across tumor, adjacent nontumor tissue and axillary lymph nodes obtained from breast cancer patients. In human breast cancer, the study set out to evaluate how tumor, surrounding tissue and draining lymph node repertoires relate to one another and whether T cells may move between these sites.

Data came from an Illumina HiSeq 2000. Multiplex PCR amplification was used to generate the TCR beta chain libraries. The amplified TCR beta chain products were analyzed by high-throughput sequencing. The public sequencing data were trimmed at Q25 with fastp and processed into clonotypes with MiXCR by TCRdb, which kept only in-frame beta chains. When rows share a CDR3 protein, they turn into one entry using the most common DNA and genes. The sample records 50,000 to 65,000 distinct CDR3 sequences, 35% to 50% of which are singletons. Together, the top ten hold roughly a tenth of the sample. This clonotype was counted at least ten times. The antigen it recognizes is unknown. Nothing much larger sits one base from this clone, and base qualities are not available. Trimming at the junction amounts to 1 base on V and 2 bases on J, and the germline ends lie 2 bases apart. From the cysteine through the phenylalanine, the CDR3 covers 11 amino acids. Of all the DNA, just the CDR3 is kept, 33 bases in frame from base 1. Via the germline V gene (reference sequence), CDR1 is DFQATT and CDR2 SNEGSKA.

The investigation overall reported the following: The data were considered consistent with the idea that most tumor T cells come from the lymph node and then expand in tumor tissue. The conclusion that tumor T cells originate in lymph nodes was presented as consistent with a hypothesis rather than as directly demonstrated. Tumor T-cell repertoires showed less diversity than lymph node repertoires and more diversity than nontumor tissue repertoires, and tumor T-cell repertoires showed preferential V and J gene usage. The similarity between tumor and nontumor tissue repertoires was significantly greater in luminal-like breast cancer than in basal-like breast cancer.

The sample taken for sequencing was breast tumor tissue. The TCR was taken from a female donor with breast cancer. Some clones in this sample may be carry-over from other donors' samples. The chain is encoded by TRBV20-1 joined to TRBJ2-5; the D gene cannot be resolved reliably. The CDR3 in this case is CSARVQETQYF. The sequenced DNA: TGCAGTGCTAGAGTACAAGAGACCCAGTACTTC.